The 21 T cell receptor beta chains given below trace back to one sample, sequenced in a study of shared clonotypes between healthy human individuals. The table came from immunoSEQ multiplex PCR; TCRdb's copy has only in-frame clones and leaves some out. The data contain over 950,000 clones, roughly 77% of them seen just once; the ten biggest clones take up approximately 0.9%. The specimen sequenced was memory CD4+ T cells from PBMCs. Sample subset: CD45RA-negative fraction. These receptors originate from a man aged 18 to 29 in good health. Some clones in this sample may be carry-over from other donors' samples.

The rearrangement uses TRBV5-4 and TRBJ2-7, with no clear D. Trimming stripped 0 bases from V and 2 bases from J, with 0 bases between. The length of the CDR3 is 11 residues. CDR1 and CDR2 (germline): SGHNT, YYREEE (reference sequence). CDR3 nucleotides: TGTGCCAGCAGCTTGGCCTACGAGCAGTACTTC. Its protein is CASSLAYEQYF.

The CDR3 is CASSLARGIEQFF. The CDR3, as DNA: TGTGCCAGCAGCTTAGCCAGGGGGATTGAGCAGTTCTTC. V is TRBV7-9 and J is TRBJ2-1; 7 nucleotides line up with TRBD1. CDR1 is SEHNR and CDR2 is FQNEAQ in the germline V gene (reference sequence). CDR3 length: 13 amino acids. The trim removed 0 bases at V and 9 bases at J, leaving 2 bases unmatched.

V and J are TRBV11-3 and TRBJ2-3, with a tentative D call TRBD2 (5 bases). CDR1 is SGHNT and CDR2 is YENEEA in the germline V gene. Trimming pared 6 bases from V and 8 bases from J, leaving 15 bases between. The CDR3 spans 13 residues. The CDR3 nucleotides are TGTGCCAGCAGATCGGGGTACGAAGGTACGCAGTATTTT. Amino acid sequence: CASRSGYEGTQYF. The complete variable domain, with remaining parts taken from reference TRBV11-3 and TRBJ2-3, reads EAGVVQSPRYKIIEKKQPVAFWCNPISGHNTLYWYLQNLGQGPELLIRYENEEAVDDSQLPKDRFSAERLKGVDSTLKIQPAELGDSAVYLCASRSGYEGTQYFGPGTRLTVL.

The chain links TRBV6-5 to TRBJ1-4; maybe TRBD1 (5 bases). V lost 4 bases, J lost 7 bases, and 13 bases lay in between. The germline V gene encodes CDR1 MNHEY and CDR2 SVGAGI. The CDR3 is 14 amino acids. CDR3 DNA: TGTGCCAGCAGTTCCGGGGGATGGGGTGAAAAACTGTTTTTT. It yields the protein CASSSGGWGEKLFF.

This clone was recorded only once. This rearrangement joins TRBV27 to TRBJ2-6; D is perhaps TRBD1 (6 bases). V was trimmed by 1 base and J by 4 bases, leaving 17 bases between them. The CDR3 is 18 residues long. Germline loops: CDR1 MNHEY, CDR2 SMNVEV (reference sequence). The CDR3 nucleotides are TGTGCCAGCAGTTTATGGACAGTAGGAGTTCGAGGGGCCAACGTCCTGACTTTC. It encodes CASSLWTVGVRGANVLTF.

The chain joins TRBV20-1 to TRBJ2-7; D call uncertain. Trimming shortened V by 6 bases and J by 10 bases, and 13 bases separated the two germline ends. The CDR3 is 10 amino acids. Looked up from germline, CDR1 is DFQATT and CDR2 is SNEGSKA (reference sequence). The CDR3 reads CSAGRPGQYF. The DNA for the CDR3 is TGCAGTGCAGGGCGCCCCGGTCAGTACTTC.

The chain recombines TRBV6-5 with TRBJ2-7; the match to TRBD2 covers 8 bases. CDR1 is MNHEY, CDR2 SVGAGI, per germline. Trimming at V came to 6 bases and at J to 2 bases, leaving 9 bases not matched to a gene. This CDR3 spans 15 amino acids. The CDR3 DNA reads TGTGCCAGCAGGCGCGGGAGGACGGGGGCCTACGAGCAGTACTTC. Translation: CASRRGRTGAYEQYF.

As to this clone: A much larger clonotype is one base distant, so this may be a read error. The J gene is TRBJ2-5, the V gene TRBV7-2; 9 bases are a match to TRBD2. The trim removed 7 bases at V and 5 bases at J, leaving 5 bases unmatched. Germline-derived CDR1 and CDR2 are SGHTA and FQGNSA. The CDR3 totals 13 residues. As DNA, the CDR3 is TGTGCCAGCACCCGCGGGAGGGTGGAGACCCAGTACTTC. This sequence encodes CASTRGRVETQYF.

Remarks on this clone: The sample has other DNA sequences that encode this CDR3 too. The chain couples TRBV9 to TRBJ1-4; TRBD1 matches 9 bases. Germline V gene data show CDR1 as SGDLS and CDR2 as YYNGEE. This CDR3 spans 15 amino acids. The V segment lost 4 bases and the J segment 5 bases; nucleotides outside the gene matches: 6. The CDR3: CASSPPGTGNEKLFF. In DNA, the CDR3 is TGTGCCAGCAGCCCCCCCGGGACAGGGAATGAAAAACTGTTTTTT.

In this sample, this clone turned up once. Here the CDR3 DNA reads TGTGCCAGCAGCCTTGACCCGGGACAGGGAAATGAGCAGTTCTTC. Translation gives CASSLDPGQGNEQFF. V usage is TRBV5-4 and J usage is TRBJ2-1; 9 bases map to TRBD1. V lost 4 bases and J lost 7; bases outside the gene matches: 9. The CDR3 has 15 residues. Per the germline V gene, CDR1 is SGHNT and CDR2 is YYREEE (reference sequence).

The chain employs TRBV28 and TRBJ1-1, with D possibly TRBD1 on 6 matching bases. The CDR3 is 14 amino acids. With 7 bases removed from V and 2 bases from J, the gap between germline ends came to 14 bases. Germline V gene sequence: CDR1 MDHEN, CDR2 SYDVKM. The CDR3 DNA follows: TGTGCCAGCACTGTCGGGGGGGGCAACACTGAAGCTTTCTTT. Protein sequence: CASTVGGGNTEAFF.

The gene calls are TRBV7-9 and TRBJ2-3; TRBD1 matches at 7 bases. Germline assignment: CDR1 SEHNR and CDR2 FQNEAQ (reference sequence). This CDR3 region has 15 residues. Trimming cost V 6 bases and J 1 base; bases outside gene matches: 7. The CDR3 nucleotides read TGTGCCAGCAGTCGAGACAGGGTCGGCACAGATACGCAGTATTTT. This gives the protein CASSRDRVGTDTQYF.

In regard to this clone: This may arise from a read error, as a much more abundant clone is one base away. Other nucleotide sequences from this sample produce the same CDR3. The genes are TRBV2 and TRBJ2-7; D gene unclear. The CDR3 runs to 12 residues. Trimming removed 5 bases at V and 0 bases at J, with 5 bases between. Germline V gene lookup returns CDR1 SNHLY and CDR2 FYNNEI. CDR3 DNA sequence: TGTGCCAGCAGTTTCAGCTCCTACGAGCAGTACTTC. Its protein product is CASSFSSYEQYF.

The rearrangement joins TRBV2 to TRBJ2-7; D is unclear. With 5 bases removed from V and 3 bases from J, the gap between germline ends came to 8 bases. This CDR3 is 12 amino acids long. Germline assignment: CDR1 SNHLY and CDR2 FYNNEI. The CDR3 DNA is TGTGCCAGCAGTCAGAGCAACTACGAGCAGTACTTC. Translated, it gives CASSQSNYEQYF.

This clone has more than one count but fewer than ten. This CDR3 is also generated by other DNA sequences in the sample. V is TRBV5-1 and J is TRBJ2-7; the D is unclear. Germline loops: CDR1 SGHRS, CDR2 YFSETQ. CDR3 size: 11 residues. The V end was cut by 2 bases, the J end by 3 bases, with 3 bases between. CDR3 loop: CASSLNYEQYF. The CDR3 DNA reads TGCGCCAGCAGCTTAAACTACGAGCAGTACTTC. Using reference TRBV5-1 and TRBJ2-7 for the parts outside the CDR3, the full variable domain is KAGVTQTPRYLIKTRGQQVTLSCSPISGHRSVSWYQQTPGQGLQFLFEYFSETQRNKGNFPGRFSGRQFSNSRSEMNVSTLELGDSALYLCASSLNYEQYFGPGTRLTVT.

Remarks on this clone: Relative to the germline gene, one junction end is altered; a read error may explain this. The chain recombines TRBV2 with TRBJ1-2, with D hard to call. The CDR3 is made up of 13 amino acids. From germline, CDR1 is SNHLY and CDR2 FYNNEI. The CDR3 DNA reads as TGTGCCAGCAGGGAAGGGATGAGCTATGGCTACACCTTC. Translated, it gives CASREGMSYGYTF.

The chain carries TRBV2 and TRBJ1-2; maybe TRBD1 (5 bases). V was shortened by 7 bases and J by 2 bases, with 11 bases between the two germline ends. CDR3 size: 13 residues. The germline V gene encodes CDR1 SNHLY and CDR2 FYNNEI. The CDR3 nucleotides read TGTGCCAGCAAGACGGGGCTAAACTATGGCTACACCTTC. This translates into CASKTGLNYGYTF.

V gene TRBV5-6 combines with J gene TRBJ2-1; a possible D gene is TRBD2 (5 bases). Per the germline V gene, CDR1 is SGHDT and CDR2 is YYEEEE. Trimming took 0 bases from V and 3 from J, leaving 16 bases between them. This CDR3 region has 17 residues. The chain's CDR3 is CASSLGFGGGYYNEQFF. CDR3 in DNA: TGTGCCAGCAGCTTGGGGTTCGGTGGCGGGTACTACAATGAGCAGTTCTTC.

This clone has at least ten counts. The chain recombines TRBV5-8 with TRBJ2-5; TRBD1 might be the D (6 bases). The germline V and J ends were trimmed by 4 bases and 4 bases, with 11 bases remaining between them. CDR3 length equals 13 residues. Germline loops: CDR1 SGHTS, CDR2 YDEGEE. The CDR3 bases are TGTGCCAGCAGCGCGCCAGGGGTAGAGACCCAGTACTTC. It is translated as CASSAPGVETQYF.

The chain couples TRBV6-5 to TRBJ1-4; D remains unclear. Trimming removed 0 bases at V and 4 bases at J, with 9 bases between. Germline assignment: CDR1 MNHEY and CDR2 SVGAGI. The CDR3 loop spans 15 amino acids. The CDR3 DNA sequence: TGTGCCAGCAGTTACTCACGGACTGATAATGAAAAACTGTTTTTT. Its protein is CASSYSRTDNEKLFF.

The rearrangement joins TRBV2 to TRBJ1-5, with 7 bases that match TRBD1. The length of the CDR3 is 15 residues. Germline trimming cut 7 bases from V and 7 bases from J; bases unmatched to any gene: 13. Germline values: CDR1 SNHLY, CDR2 FYNNEI. CDR3 amino acids: CASNLQRGPWQPQHF. The CDR3 nucleotides are TGTGCCAGCAACTTGCAGAGGGGGCCGTGGCAGCCCCAGCATTTT.